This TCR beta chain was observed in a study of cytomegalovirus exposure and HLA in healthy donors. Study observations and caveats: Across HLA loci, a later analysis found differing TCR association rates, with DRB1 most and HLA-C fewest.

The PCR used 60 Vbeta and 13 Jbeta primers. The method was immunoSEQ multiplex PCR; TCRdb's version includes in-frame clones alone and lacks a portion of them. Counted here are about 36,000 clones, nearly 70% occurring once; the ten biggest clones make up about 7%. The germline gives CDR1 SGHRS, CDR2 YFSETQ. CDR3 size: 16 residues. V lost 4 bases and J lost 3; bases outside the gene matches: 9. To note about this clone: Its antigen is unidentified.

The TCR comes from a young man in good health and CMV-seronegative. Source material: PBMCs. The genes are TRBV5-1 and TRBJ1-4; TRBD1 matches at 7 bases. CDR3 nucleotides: TGCGCCAGCAGCCATGACAGGGTGGCATCTAATGAAAAACTGTTTTTT. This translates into CASSHDRVASNEKLFF.